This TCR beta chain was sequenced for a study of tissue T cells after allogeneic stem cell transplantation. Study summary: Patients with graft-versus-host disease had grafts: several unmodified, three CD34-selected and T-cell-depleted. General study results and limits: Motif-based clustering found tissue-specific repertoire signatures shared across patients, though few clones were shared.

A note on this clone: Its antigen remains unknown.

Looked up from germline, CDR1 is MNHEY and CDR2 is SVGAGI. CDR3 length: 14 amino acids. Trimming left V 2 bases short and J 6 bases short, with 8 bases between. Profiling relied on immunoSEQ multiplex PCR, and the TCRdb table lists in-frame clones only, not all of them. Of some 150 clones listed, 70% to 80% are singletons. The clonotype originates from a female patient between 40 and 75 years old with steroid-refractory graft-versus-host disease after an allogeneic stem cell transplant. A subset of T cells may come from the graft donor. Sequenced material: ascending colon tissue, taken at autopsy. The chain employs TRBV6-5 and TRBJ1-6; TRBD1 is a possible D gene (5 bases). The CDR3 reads CASSYLGVNSPLHF. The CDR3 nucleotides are TGTGCCAGCAGTTACCTAGGGGTTAATTCACCCCTCCACTTT.